The sequence of this T cell receptor beta chain was determined in a study of T cell clonotyping in hematopoietic cell transplantation. Findings of the study overall: After transplant, recipient diversity fell while pathologically expanded clonotypes grew through day 180. Higher Inverse Simpson Index values in graft donor and pretransplant recipient predicted broader posttransplant TCR diversity. Few recipient clonotypes overlapped donors; over 97% were de novo at given depth.

As concerns this clone: What it binds is not known.

Recipient blood drawn about 28 days pretransplant and days 30, 100, 180 after. Measured with immunoSEQ multiplex PCR; TCRdb has only the in-frame clones, and not every one. The table has fewer than 1,500 clones, roughly 68% seen once. CDR1 and CDR2 (germline): SGHTA, FQGNSA. The CDR3 covers 13 residues. V was clipped by 7 bases and J by 3 bases, with 12 bases between them. The V call is TRBV7-2, the J call TRBJ1-2; D not resolved. This specimen was peripheral blood mononuclear cells, taken 100 days after allogeneic stem cell transplant. This receptor was taken from a female patient between 55 and 75 years old who had an allogeneic stem cell transplant, so the T cells may come from the graft donor. Some clones in this sample may be carry-over from other donors' samples. The CDR3 nucleotides are TGTGCCAGCACCCCCCGGACGGACTATGGCTACACCTTC. This codes for CASTPRTDYGYTF.